One sample yielded the 19 T cell receptor beta chains listed below, sequenced in a study of cytomegalovirus exposure and HLA in healthy donors. The study ran its PCR with 60 Vbeta and 13 Jbeta primers. Profiled with immunoSEQ multiplex PCR; TCRdb holds only in-frame clones, not every one. This repertoire shows 250,000 or so clones, over 75% found once; its top ten account for 1% to 1.5%. The source material was PBMCs. These receptors were obtained from a human donor in good health.

The chain uses TRBV9 and TRBJ2-5; 9 bases are shared with TRBD1. Trimming cost V 3 bases and J 4 bases; bases outside gene matches: 10. The CDR3 runs to 16 residues. Germline V gene data show CDR1 as SGDLS and CDR2 as YYNGEE. The CDR3 nucleotides read TGTGCCAGCAGCGAAGGACAGACAGGGGGGTTAGAGACCCAGTACTTC. This translates into CASSEGQTGGLETQYF. The full variable domain, rest sourced from reference TRBV9 and TRBJ2-5, is DSGVTQTPKHLITATGQRVTLRCSPRSGDLSVYWYQQSLDQGLQFLIQYYNGEERAKGNILERFSAQQFPDLHSELNLSSLELGDSALYFCASSEGQTGGLETQYFGPGTRLLVL.

This clone was counted once. The rearrangement uses TRBV19 and TRBJ2-1; 13 bases match TRBD2. This CDR3 region has 15 residues. Germline trimming cut 4 bases from V and 5 bases from J; bases unmatched to any gene: 2. Per germline, CDR1 LNHDA and CDR2 SQIVND (reference sequence). The CDR3 nucleotides are TGTGCCAGTAGTAAACTAGCGGGAGGGCACAATGAGCAGTTCTTC. As protein: CASSKLAGGHNEQFF.

The chain has TRBV15 and TRBJ2-4; TRBD2 is a possible D gene (6 bases). The length of the CDR3 is 16 residues. The V gene's germline CDR1 is LNHNV and CDR2 YYDKDF (reference sequence). The V gene lost 6 bases and the J gene lost 3 bases, with 18 bases spanning the gap. The CDR3 DNA follows: TGTGCCACCAGTCAGAGGGGACTCGGGGGCAAAAACATTCAGTACTTC. This translates into CATSQRGLGGKNIQYF.

The chain employs TRBV27 and TRBJ1-1; the match to TRBD1 covers 7 bases. Trimming removed 5 bases from V and 8 bases from J; junction bases left unmatched: 5. The length of the CDR3 is 12 residues. The germline V gene has CDR1 MNHEY and CDR2 SMNVEV (reference sequence). The CDR3: CASSDGQEEAFF. The CDR3 coding sequence is TGTGCCAGCAGTGACGGACAGGAAGAAGCTTTCTTT.

This clone occurred once. The V and J genes are TRBV6-1 and TRBJ2-7, with no clear D. The CDR3 has 14 residues. V dropped 2 bases and J dropped 4 bases, with 12 bases sitting between them. Germline CDR1 is MNHNS and CDR2 is SASEGT. The CDR3 here is CASSENTLSYEQYF. In DNA form, the CDR3 reads TGTGCCAGCAGTGAAAACACCCTTTCATACGAGCAGTACTTC.

The V gene is TRBV5-4, the J gene TRBJ1-6; D is ambiguous. With 0 bases removed from V and 2 bases from J, the gap between germline ends came to 6 bases. There are 15 residues in the CDR3. Germline V gene data show CDR1 as SGHNT and CDR2 as YYREEE (reference sequence). The CDR3 spells CASSLETTYNSPLHF. In nucleotides, the CDR3 is TGTGCCAGCAGCTTGGAGACAACCTATAATTCACCCCTCCACTTT.

The CDR3 sequence is CASKPGQAYEQYF. The CDR3 DNA reads TGTGCCAGCAAACCGGGACAGGCCTACGAGCAGTACTTC. The V gene is TRBV6-1, the J gene TRBJ2-7, with 8 bases lining up with TRBD1. Germline CDR1 reads MNHNS; CDR2 reads SASEGT. The CDR3 totals 13 residues. Unmatched junction bases numbered 4, after V lost 7 bases and J lost 2 bases.

This chain connects TRBV11-2 to TRBJ1-4, with a possible D match to TRBD1 (6 bases). This CDR3 comprises 15 residues. V was clipped by 5 bases and J by 5 bases, with 15 bases between them. CDR1 and CDR2 (germline): SGHAT, FQNNGV. CDR3 nucleotide sequence: TGTGCCAGCAGCCCTTCCGGGGGGCGCAATGAAAAACTGTTTTTT. It encodes CASSPSGGRNEKLFF.

This chain uses TRBV28 with TRBJ2-4; possible D gene TRBD1, 6 bases. Trimming pared 6 bases from V and 1 base from J, leaving 13 bases between. Germline-derived CDR1 and CDR2 are MDHEN and SYDVKM. This CDR3 region has 15 residues. For the CDR3, the DNA is TGTGCCAGCAGCACAACAACAGGGGCCAAAAACATTCAGTACTTC. Translation: CASSTTTGAKNIQYF.

V and J are TRBV28 and TRBJ2-7, with 8 bases lining up with TRBD2. CDR3 length equals 16 residues. Germline lookup yields CDR1 MDHEN and CDR2 SYDVKM. J was trimmed by 0 bases and V by 5 bases; bases with no gene match: 9. The CDR3 sequence is CASSPPGGRDSYEQYF. CDR3 in DNA: TGTGCCAGCAGTCCCCCGGGGGGGCGAGACTCCTACGAGCAGTACTTC. The full variable domain, in which reference TRBV28 and TRBJ2-7 provide the parts outside the CDR3, is DVKVTQSSRYLVKRTGEKVFLECVQDMDHENMFWYRQDPGLGLRLIYFSYDVKMKEKGDIPEGYSVSREKKERFSLILESASTNQTSMYLCASSPPGGRDSYEQYFGPGTRLTVT.

The chain employs TRBV19 and TRBJ1-2; 9 bases are a match to TRBD1. V lost 6 bases to trimming and J lost 3 bases; unmatched junction nucleotides: 5. Germline CDR1 LNHDA, CDR2 SQIVND (reference sequence). The length of the CDR3 is 14 residues. The CDR3 protein is CASSADRGHYGYTF. Written as DNA, the CDR3 is TGTGCCAGTAGCGCGGACAGGGGCCACTATGGCTACACCTTC. The full variable domain, in which reference TRBV19 and TRBJ1-2 provide the parts outside the CDR3, is DGGITQSPKYLFRKEGQNVTLSCEQNLNHDAMYWYRQDPGQGLRLIYYSQIVNDFQKGDIAEGYSVSREKKESFPLTVTSAQKNPTAFYLCASSADRGHYGYTFGSGTRLTVV.

This rearrangement joins TRBV13 to TRBJ2-1; 13 positions agree with TRBD2. CDR3 length: 16 amino acids. Germline loops: CDR1 PRHDT, CDR2 FYEKMQ (reference sequence). Losses at the gene ends were 0 bases for V and 9 bases for J; bases not matched to a gene: 5. The CDR3 protein is CASSLGGLAGKGEQFF. In nucleotides, the CDR3 is TGTGCCAGCAGCTTAGGGGGACTAGCGGGAAAGGGTGAGCAGTTCTTC. The complete variable domain, with remaining parts taken from reference TRBV13 and TRBJ2-1, reads AAGVIQSPRHLIKEKRETATLKCYPIPRHDTVYWYQQGPGQDPQFLISFYEKMQSDKGSIPDRFSAQQFSDYHSELNMSSLELGDSALYFCASSLGGLAGKGEQFFGPGTRLTVL.

This rearrangement joins TRBV14 to TRBJ1-3; D unresolved. V shed 0 bases and J shed 3 bases, with 12 bases lying between them. Germline CDR1 SGHDN, CDR2 FVKESK. This CDR3 is built from 16 residues. The CDR3 here is CASSQDPAGLGNTIYF. As DNA, the CDR3 is TGTGCCAGCAGCCAAGATCCCGCAGGACTTGGAAACACCATATATTTT.

The J gene is TRBJ2-3, the V gene TRBV27, with a tentative D call TRBD1 (6 bases). CDR3 length: 16 residues. Germline V gene lookup returns CDR1 MNHEY and CDR2 SMNVEV (reference sequence). The ends were cut back, 1 base at V and 1 base at J, with 12 bases in the middle. The CDR3: CASSLYDNRGTDTQYF. The CDR3 DNA sequence: TGTGCCAGCAGTTTATACGATAACAGGGGCACAGATACGCAGTATTTT.

The chain links TRBV25-1 to TRBJ1-1; 10 positions match TRBD1. CDR1 and CDR2 (germline): MGHDK, SYGVNS. J was trimmed by 10 bases and V by 1 base; bases with no gene match: 9. The CDR3 is made up of 15 amino acids. The CDR3 protein is CASSESTGGLVGAFF. In DNA, the CDR3 is TGTGCCAGCAGTGAATCGACAGGGGGCTTAGTGGGAGCTTTCTTT.

The chain employs TRBV9 and TRBJ2-7; D possibly corresponds to TRBD1 (6 bases). V gave up 4 bases and J gave up 3 bases, with 20 bases separating them. The CDR3 totals 16 residues. Germline CDR1 reads SGDLS; CDR2 reads YYNGEE. CDR3 sequence (DNA): TGTGCCAGCAGCTCCTCAACAGGGTTGGGGTACTACGAGCAGTACTTC. Translation: CASSSSTGLGYYEQYF.

J is TRBJ1-1 and V is TRBV7-9; 7 bases fit TRBD1. CDR1 and CDR2 (germline): SEHNR, FQNEAQ (reference sequence). The length of the CDR3 is 16 residues. With 1 base clipped from V and 4 bases from J, the junction kept 9 bases outside the gene matches. The CDR3 here is CASSLEVGGQSTEAFF. CDR3 nucleotides: TGTGCCAGCAGCTTAGAGGTAGGGGGCCAGAGCACTGAAGCTTTCTTT.

The chain recombines TRBV7-3 with TRBJ2-5; 9 positions agree with TRBD2. V lost 2 bases to trimming and J lost 2 bases; unmatched junction nucleotides: 6. Looked up from germline, CDR1 is SGHTA and CDR2 is FQGTGA. This CDR3 has 16 residues. For the CDR3, the DNA is TGTGCCAGCAGCTTAGGGTCTAGCGGGACACAAGAGACCCAGTACTTC. It encodes CASSLGSSGTQETQYF. Supplemented by reference TRBV7-3 and TRBJ2-5, the full variable domain reads GAGVSQTPSNKVTEKGKYVELRCDPISGHTALYWYRQSLGQGPEFLIYFQGTGAADDSGLPNDRFFAVRPEGSVSTLKIQRTERGDSAVYLCASSLGSSGTQETQYFGPGTRLLVL.

The chain combines TRBV11-2 with TRBJ2-7; no definite D call. The germline CDR1 and CDR2 sequences are SGHAT and FQNNGV. V was shortened by 4 bases and J by 3 bases, with 7 bases between the two germline ends. The CDR3 has 12 amino acids. CDR3 DNA: TGTGCCAGCAGCTCGTCTCGCTACGAGCAGTACTTC. Amino acids: CASSSSRYEQYF. Variable domain in full (rest from reference TRBV11-2 and TRBJ2-7): EAGVAQSPRYKIIEKRQSVAFWCNPISGHATLYWYQQILGQGPKLLIQFQNNGVVDDSQLPKDRFSAERLKGVDSTLKIQPAKLEDSAVYLCASSSSRYEQYFGPGTRLTVT.